This TCR beta chain was recorded in a study of control samples from healthy donors and cancer patients. Repertoires were generated with immunoSEQ multiplex PCR, while TCRdb's copy carries only in-frame clones and drops some. The data contain 40,000 to 55,000 clones, 70% to 75% of them singletons. This clone appeared many times. J was trimmed by 5 bases and V by 8 bases; bases with no gene match: 4. This CDR3 is 13 amino acids long. Germline V gives CDR1 LNHNV, CDR2 YYDKDF (reference sequence). The gene calls are TRBV15 and TRBJ1-1; TRBD1 aligns across 11 bases. The sequence was collected from a male donor with melanoma. Sequencing input: formalin-fixed, paraffin-embedded tissue. For the CDR3, the DNA is TGTGCCACCGGACAGGGGGCGCGAACTGAAGCTTTCTTT. Translated, it gives CATGQGARTEAFF. The whole variable domain, remainder taken from reference TRBV15 and TRBJ1-1, is DAMVIQNPRYQVTQFGKPVTLSCSQTLNHNVMYWYQQKSSQAPKLLFHYYDKDFNNEADTPDNFQSRRPNTSFCFLDIRSPGLGDTAMYLCATGQGARTEAFFGQGTRLTVV.